A single sample is the source of the 5 T cell receptor beta chains below, sequenced in a study of cytomegalovirus exposure and HLA in healthy donors. TCRdb keeps only in-frame clones here, not all; method: immunoSEQ multiplex PCR. The table includes more than 100,000 clones, 88% detected once. The sample taken for sequencing was PBMCs. The receptor source for this set is a woman aged 18-35 years in good health and CMV-seropositive.

The chain has TRBV7-8 and TRBJ2-5; D is undetermined. CDR3 length: 14 residues. Germline CDR1 is SGHVS and CDR2 is FQNEAQ. Trimming pared 1 base from V and 2 bases from J, leaving 8 bases between. In DNA, the CDR3 is TGTGCCAGCAGCTTAGTTCCCTTTCAAGAGACCCAGTACTTC. Encoded protein: CASSLVPFQETQYF.

V gene TRBV9 combines with J gene TRBJ2-3; 8 bases are shared with TRBD2. The CDR3 contains 16 residues. V trimming: 0 bases; J trimming: 5 bases; junction bases outside the gene matches: 8. Germline values: CDR1 SGDLS, CDR2 YYNGEE. CDR3 protein: CASSVVAGLAGDTQYF. The CDR3 DNA follows: TGTGCCAGCAGCGTAGTGGCTGGACTAGCAGGAGATACGCAGTATTTT.

The J gene is TRBJ2-7, the V gene TRBV11-3; TRBD2 is a possible D gene (5 bases). Trimming stripped 4 bases from V and 3 bases from J, with 13 bases between. CDR3 size: 14 residues. Germline CDR1 reads SGHNT; CDR2 reads YENEEA. In DNA, the CDR3 is TGTGCCAGCAGCTACGCCAGCGGCGACTACGAGCAGTACTTC. It codes for CASSYASGDYEQYF.

This clone is a singleton in its sample. This sequence joins TRBV5-1 and TRBJ1-2; tentative D call: TRBD1 (6 bases). Trimming removed 2 bases from V and 4 bases from J, with 9 bases in between. Germline CDR1 is SGHRS and CDR2 is YFSETQ. The CDR3 runs 13 residues. CDR3 in DNA: TGCGCCAGCAGCTTAGGGGGTGTCTATGGCTACACCTTC. It encodes CASSLGGVYGYTF. The complete variable domain, with remaining parts taken from reference TRBV5-1 and TRBJ1-2, reads KAGVTQTPRYLIKTRGQQVTLSCSPISGHRSVSWYQQTPGQGLQFLFEYFSETQRNKGNFPGRFSGRQFSNSRSEMNVSTLELGDSALYLCASSLGGVYGYTFGSGTRLTVV.

The chain joins TRBV27 to TRBJ2-7, with 7 bases that match TRBD1. This CDR3 has 14 amino acids. Germline CDR1 MNHEY, CDR2 SMNVEV (reference sequence). Germline trimming cut 2 bases from V and 4 bases from J; bases unmatched to any gene: 5. The CDR3 nucleotides read TGTGCCAGCAGTTTAGCGACAGGGCCGTACGAGCAGTACTTC. This encodes CASSLATGPYEQYF.